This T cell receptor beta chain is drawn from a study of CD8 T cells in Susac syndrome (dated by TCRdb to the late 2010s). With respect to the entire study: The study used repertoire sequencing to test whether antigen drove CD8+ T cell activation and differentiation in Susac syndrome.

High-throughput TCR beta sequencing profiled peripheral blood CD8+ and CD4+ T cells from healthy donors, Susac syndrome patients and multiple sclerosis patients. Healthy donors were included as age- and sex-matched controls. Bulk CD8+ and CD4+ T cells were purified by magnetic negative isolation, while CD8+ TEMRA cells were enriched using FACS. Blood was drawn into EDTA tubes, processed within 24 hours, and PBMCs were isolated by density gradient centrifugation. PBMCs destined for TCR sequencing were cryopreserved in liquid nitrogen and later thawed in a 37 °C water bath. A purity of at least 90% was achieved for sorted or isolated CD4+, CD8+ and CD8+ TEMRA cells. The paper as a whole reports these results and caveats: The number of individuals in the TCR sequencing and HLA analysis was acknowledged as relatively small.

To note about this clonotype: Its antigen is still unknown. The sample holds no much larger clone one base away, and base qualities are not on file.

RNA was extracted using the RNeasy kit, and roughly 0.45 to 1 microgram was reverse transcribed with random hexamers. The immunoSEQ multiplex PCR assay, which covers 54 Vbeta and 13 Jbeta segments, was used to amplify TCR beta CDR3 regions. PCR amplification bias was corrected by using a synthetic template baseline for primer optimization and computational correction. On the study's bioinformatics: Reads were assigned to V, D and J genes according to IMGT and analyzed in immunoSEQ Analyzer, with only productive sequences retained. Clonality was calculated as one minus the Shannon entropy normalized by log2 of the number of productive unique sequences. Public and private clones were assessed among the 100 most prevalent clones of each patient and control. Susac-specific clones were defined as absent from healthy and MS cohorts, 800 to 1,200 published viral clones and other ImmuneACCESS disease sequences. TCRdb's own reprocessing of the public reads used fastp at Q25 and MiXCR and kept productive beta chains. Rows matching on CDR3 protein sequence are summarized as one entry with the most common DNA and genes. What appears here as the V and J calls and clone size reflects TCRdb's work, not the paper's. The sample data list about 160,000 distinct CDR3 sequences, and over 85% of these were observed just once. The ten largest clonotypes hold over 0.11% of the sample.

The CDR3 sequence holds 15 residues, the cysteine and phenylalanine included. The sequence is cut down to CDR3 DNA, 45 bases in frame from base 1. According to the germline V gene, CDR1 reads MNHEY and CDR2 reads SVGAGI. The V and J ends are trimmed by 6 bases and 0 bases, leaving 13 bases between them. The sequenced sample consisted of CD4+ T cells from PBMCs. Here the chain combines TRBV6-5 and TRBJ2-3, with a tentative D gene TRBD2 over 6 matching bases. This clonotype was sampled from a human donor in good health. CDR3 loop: CASSIRGSSTDTQYF. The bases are TGTGCCAGCAGCATTCGGGGGTCTAGCACAGATACGCAGTATTTT.